This T cell receptor (beta chain) is from a study of human T cells and chemical hapten exposure. Sample time point: patch test 1, 2 weeks after DPC sensitization. The treatment here: therapeutic diphenylcyclopropenone sensitization with weekly scalp DPC. Study observations and caveats: DPC sensitization did not alter TCRs above 1 in 1000 frequency.

The library tagged individual cDNA molecules with unique molecular identifiers. TCRdb used MiXCR to reprocess the RACE reads, holding one entry per CDR3 protein. The top ten hold 2% to 2.5% of the sample, which has 370,000 or so distinct CDR3 sequences, approximately 4.4% seen once. At least ten counts were recorded for this clonotype. Its matching antigen is unknown. Germline-derived CDR1 and CDR2 are SNHLY and FYNNEI. The CDR3 covers 15 residues. Trimming shortened V by 4 bases and J by 3 bases, and 13 bases separated the two germline ends. The source is a woman in her 50s with alopecia areata. Some clones in this sample may be carry-over from other donors' samples. Material: whole blood, obtained in connection with sensitization to the hapten diphenylcyclopropenone (DPC). The chain has TRBV2 and TRBJ2-1, with a tentative D call TRBD2 (6 bases). This chain's CDR3 is CASSGPGLDYNEQFF. The CDR3, as DNA: TGTGCCAGCAGTGGACCGGGACTCGACTACAATGAGCAGTTCTTC.